Listed below are T cell receptor beta chains from one sample, sequenced in a study of regulatory T cells in long-lasting Graves disease. MiXCR, run by TCRdb on the multiplex PCR reads, gives a single entry per CDR3 protein. This table has a few hundred thousand distinct CDR3 sequences, about a quarter appearing once. Sequenced here: peripheral blood mononuclear cells (PBMCs), sampled when the disease was refractory, from a patient treated with antithyroid drugs. These receptor sequences come from a female donor with Graves disease. Both conserved end residues are part of each CDR3. A D gene is named only where the DNA matches it firmly. Clone size is shown for a subset of rows, as once, few, many or a class of expanded clone.

V	D	J	size	CDR3
TRBV7-3	-	TRBJ2-6	many	CASSLKSSGANVLTF
TRBV11-2	TRBD2	TRBJ2-3	few	CASSRLAGGMGGTDTQYF
TRBV10-3	-	TRBJ1-1	-	CATSLGRGTEAFF
TRBV7-7	-	TRBJ2-6	few	CASSHGRAGANVLTF
TRBV6-2/TRBV6-3	-	TRBJ1-6	-	CASSTRQARNSPLHF
TRBV30	-	TRBJ1-1	-	CAWRTGQNRGTEAFF
TRBV5-1	TRBD2	TRBJ2-5	-	CASSLASGSRETQYF
TRBV7-9	-	TRBJ1-3	-	CASSSPGGVVSGNTIYF
TRBV6-2/TRBV6-3	-	TRBJ1-1	few	CASSPLPQGNTEAFF
TRBV19	-	TRBJ1-2	few	CASRVGHPGDYGYTF
TRBV30	-	TRBJ1-1	many	CAWSSRTTSMNTEAFF
TRBV6-5	-	TRBJ2-3	-	CASSYGVDTQYF
TRBV2	-	TRBJ2-7	many	CASKLEARSPYEQYF
TRBV20-1	-	TRBJ1-2	many	CSATDGYGYTF
TRBV6-5	-	TRBJ1-1	many	CASSYEIGRPEAFF
TRBV28	-	TRBJ2-7	-	CASLSGRQEYF
TRBV20-1	TRBD2	TRBJ2-5	many	CSVIPPPRLADMLTETQYF
TRBV2	-	TRBJ1-5	many	CASSEGTLGNQPQHF
TRBV7-9	-	TRBJ2-7	-	CASSFSAASGEQYF
TRBV6-1	TRBD2	TRBJ2-7	many	CASRAGLAGGTYEQYF